The 10 T cell receptor beta chains presented below share a single source sample, sequenced in a study of blood T cell repertoires in COVID-19. The repertoire was sequenced with immunoSEQ multiplex PCR; TCRdb's copy has only in-frame clones and lacks some. The table lists over 100,000 clones, under 85% of them singletons. Specimen: peripheral blood. These receptor sequences come from a woman in her fifties or sixties with acute or convalescent COVID-19.

The rearrangement links TRBV7-3 to TRBJ2-2, with D unclear. The CDR3 runs to 13 residues. V was shortened by 4 bases and J by 2 bases, with 5 bases between the two germline ends. The germline V gene has CDR1 SGHTA and CDR2 FQGTGA. The CDR3 coding sequence is TGTGCCAGCAGCTCCAGTAACACCGGGGAGCTGTTTTTT. It codes for CASSSSNTGELFF.

This chain uses TRBV12-3 or TRBV12-4 with TRBJ1-2; D is undetermined. V lost 3 bases and J lost 8, with 10 bases in between. The CDR3 is 12 amino acids. Here the CDR3 reads CASSLRLGGYTF. The DNA for the CDR3 is TGTGCCAGCAGTTTGCGGCTTGGCGGCTACACCTTC.

The CDR3 nucleotides read TGTGCCAGCAGTCGAACCGGGACAGGGTTCTTAACGGGGGCCAACGTCCTGACTTTC. It translates to CASSRTGTGFLTGANVLTF. V usage is TRBV5-6 and J usage is TRBJ2-6, with TRBD1 identical over 9 bases. From germline, CDR1 is SGHDT and CDR2 YYEEEE. The CDR3 contains 19 residues. V was clipped by 5 bases and J by 4 bases; unmatched bases: 16.

The chain uses TRBV1 and TRBJ2-7; the D segment call TRBD1 is taken from the table without a DNA check. TRBV1 is tagged as a pseudogene. The CDR3 runs to 16 residues. The CDR3 loop is CTSSRPGTGGLYEQYV. CDR3 DNA: TGCACCAGCAGCCGCCCCGGGACAGGGGGTTTGTACGAGCAGTACGTC.

V is TRBV18 and J is TRBJ2-3; 11 positions agree with TRBD2. Germline V gene sequence: CDR1 KGHSH, CDR2 LQKENI. The CDR3 runs to 16 residues. Losses at the gene ends were 5 bases for V and 0 bases for J; bases not matched to a gene: 4. CDR3 amino acids: CASSTRTSGSTDTQYF. In DNA form, the CDR3 reads TGTGCCAGCTCAACCCGGACTAGCGGGAGCACAGATACGCAGTATTTT.

The chain is built from TRBV4-1 and TRBJ1-2; D unclear. Germline V gives CDR1 MGHRA, CDR2 YSYEKL. Trimming shortened V by 1 base and J by 1 base, and 13 bases separated the two germline ends. This CDR3 region has 16 residues. CDR3 sequence: CASSQAPVNGNYGYTF. The CDR3 nucleotides read TGCGCCAGCAGCCAAGCCCCGGTTAACGGTAACTATGGCTACACCTTC.

The chain couples TRBV19 to TRBJ1-1; D remains unclear. Deletions cut 1 base from V and 1 base from J, with 7 bases between. This CDR3 has 14 amino acids. Per the germline V gene, CDR1 is LNHDA and CDR2 is SQIVND (reference sequence). The CDR3 protein is CASSIGNWNTEAFF. As DNA, the CDR3 is TGTGCCAGTAGTATAGGAAACTGGAACACTGAAGCTTTCTTT.

The V gene is TRBV6-5, the J gene TRBJ1-4; a possible D gene is TRBD1 (5 bases). CDR3 length: 15 residues. Trimming left V 6 bases short and J 6 bases short, with 17 bases between. Germline CDR1 MNHEY, CDR2 SVGAGI. The chain's CDR3 is CASSKIGGVDEKLFF. Written as DNA, the CDR3 is TGTGCCAGCAGCAAGATTGGAGGGGTGGATGAAAAACTGTTTTTT.

This clone was seen once. The CDR3: CASSLGGTSSGNTIYF. CDR3 nucleotides: TGTGCCAGCAGTTTGGGGGGGACGAGCTCTGGAAACACCATATATTTT. The chain employs TRBV28 and TRBJ1-3; D may be TRBD1 (5 bases). Germline CDR1 reads MDHEN; CDR2 reads SYDVKM. This CDR3 contains 16 residues. V was shortened by 3 bases and J by 0 bases, with 12 bases between the two germline ends.

The chain joins TRBV4-1 to TRBJ1-5; the D gene is possibly TRBD1 (5 bases). Germline lookup yields CDR1 MGHRA and CDR2 YSYEKL. Between the trimmed V and J ends, which lost 1 base and 3 bases, there was a span of 10 bases. This CDR3 is built from 15 residues. CDR3 region: CASSQVAGPNQPQHF. The CDR3, as DNA: TGCGCCAGCAGCCAAGTTGCGGGACCCAATCAGCCCCAGCATTTT.